The text below deals with one TCR beta chain. The antigen is unknown. The entry originates in a study of blood T cells in healthy people across ages. V was pared by 5 bases and J by 2 bases, with 13 bases between. The CDR3 sequence is 13 residues long. CDR1 is DFQATT and CDR2 is SNEGSKA in the germline V gene (reference sequence). Findings and caveats of the study: Older age coincided with a roughly linear decline in TCR beta diversity per million T cells.

Next came a second PCR, run for about 6 to 12 cycles, which used a sample-barcoded 5' primer along with a J-beta primer mix. TCRdb re-analysed the 5' RACE reads in MiXCR, keeping a single row per CDR3 protein. The sample records 700,000 to 950,000 distinct CDR3 sequences, about 62% being singletons. Sequences were obtained from blood. This clonotype was sampled from a man in his thirties or forties in good health. The chain employs TRBV20-1 and TRBJ2-7, with a tentative D call TRBD1 (6 bases). CDR3 nucleotide sequence: TGCAGTGCTCGGAGGACAGCGCCCTACGAGCAGTACTTC. As protein: CSARRTAPYEQYF.